Listed below are T cell receptor beta chains from one sample, sequenced in a study of cytomegalovirus exposure and HLA in healthy donors. The repertoire was sequenced with immunoSEQ multiplex PCR; TCRdb's copy has only in-frame clones and lacks some. The sample has about 120,000 clones, and its top ten clones hold around 7%. The sample taken for sequencing was PBMCs. All receptors derive from a middle-aged man in good health and CMV-seropositive. CDR3s include the opening cysteine and the closing phenylalanine or tryptophan. Fields, in order: V gene, D gene, J gene, CDR3 DNA, CDR3 protein. A D gene is named only where the DNA matches it firmly.

TRBV25-1	.	TRBJ2-2	TGTGCCAGCAGTGAGCCCTGGCGGGGGAACACCGGGGAGCTGTTTTTT	CASSEPWRGNTGELFF
TRBV6-5	.	TRBJ2-2	TGTGCCAGCAGTTACGGGGCCAACACCGGGGAGCTGTTTTTT	CASSYGANTGELFF
TRBV7-3	TRBD2	TRBJ2-3	TGTGCCAGCAGCCGACTAGCGGGAGTAGATACGCAGTATTTT	CASSRLAGVDTQYF
TRBV27	TRBD1	TRBJ1-2	TGTGCCAGCAGTCTCCCGGGACAGGGGTTCTATGGCTACACCTTC	CASSLPGQGFYGYTF
TRBV5-1	.	TRBJ2-2	TGCGCCAGCGGAGAAACAGGGTCCCTACCGGGGGAGCTGTTTTTT	CASGETGSLPGELFF
TRBV5-4	.	TRBJ2-7	TGTGCCAGCAGCCGGTCAGGCTCCTACATCTACGAGCAGTACTTC	CASSRSGSYIYEQYF
TRBV5-8	TRBD1	TRBJ1-5	TGTGCCAGCAGCTTGGGGGAGGGACAGGGTTTTCAGCAGCCCCAGCATTTT	CASSLGEGQGFQQPQHF
TRBV11-2	.	TRBJ1-4	TGTGCCAGCAGCGACTCAGGACAAACTAATGAAAAACTGTTTTTT	CASSDSGQTNEKLFF
TRBV4-1	.	TRBJ2-5	TGCGCCAGCAGCCAGGGGGGGCATAAAGAGACCCAGTACTTC	CASSQGGHKETQYF
TRBV7-9	TRBD2	TRBJ2-1	TGTGCCAGCAGCTTAGTACTAGCGGTCTACAATGAGCAGTTCTTC	CASSLVLAVYNEQFF
TRBV27	.	TRBJ2-1	TGTGCCAGCAGTCCAAGTCTTTGGACAGTCTCTCCAGCGGGGAGCTCCTACAATGAGCAGTTCTTC	CASSPSLWTVSPAGSSYNEQFF
TRBV2	.	TRBJ2-7	TGTGCCAGCAAGGGGGACGCATACTCCTACGAGCAGTACTTC	CASKGDAYSYEQYF
TRBV28	TRBD2	TRBJ2-7	TGTGCCAGCAGTTTGACTAGCGGGGCTTCCTACGAGCAGTACTTC	CASSLTSGASYEQYF
TRBV27	TRBD1	TRBJ1-2	TGTGCCAGCAGTTCACAGGGGACCAACTATGGCTACACCTTC	CASSSQGTNYGYTF
TRBV27	.	TRBJ2-4	TGTGCCAGCAGATCCATACTAGCCAAAAACATTCAGTACTTC	CASRSILAKNIQYF
TRBV19	TRBD1	TRBJ1-1	TGTGCCAGTAGTCTGCCGGGACAGGGAAGAGACGCTGAAGCTTTCTTT	CASSLPGQGRDAEAFF
TRBV5-1	.	TRBJ2-5	TGCGCCAGCAGCTTGGCAGGGGTCGGCGAGACCCAGTACTTC	CASSLAGVGETQYF
TRBV14	.	TRBJ2-3	TGTGCCAGCAGAACGGCCTCTCCCGGGGATACGCAGTATTTT	CASRTASPGDTQYF
TRBV19	TRBD1	TRBJ2-7	TGTGCCAGTAGTCTAAACAGGGGGGCAACCTCCTACGAGCAGTACTTC	CASSLNRGATSYEQYF
TRBV9	.	TRBJ1-4	TGTGCCAGCAGCGTAGCTGCAACTAATGAAAAACTGTTTTTT	CASSVAATNEKLFF
TRBV30	TRBD1	TRBJ2-1	TGTGCCTGGAGCTGGGGGACAGGGGACAATGAGCAGTTCTTC	CAWSWGTGDNEQFF
TRBV5-8	.	TRBJ1-1	TGTGCCAGCAGCGCCAACTCGATCCGCGGGACTGAAGCTTTCTTT	CASSANSIRGTEAFF
TRBV18	.	TRBJ1-2	TGTGCCAGCTCACCAACAGGGACCTATGGCTACACCTTC	CASSPTGTYGYTF
TRBV5-4	TRBD1	TRBJ2-7	TGTGCCAGCAGCTTAACCGGGACAGGGATCTACGAGCAGTACTTC	CASSLTGTGIYEQYF
TRBV7-9	.	TRBJ2-7	TGTGCCAGCAGCGCCCCCAGCGGAAGGGGGTACGAGCAGTACTTC	CASSAPSGRGYEQYF
TRBV11-2	TRBD1	TRBJ2-2	TGTGCCAGCAGCTCCGGGACAGGGTACTCCGGGGAGCTGTTTTTT	CASSSGTGYSGELFF
TRBV19	.	TRBJ2-7	TGTGCCAGTAGTATACGTGCAGGTACCTACGAGCAGTACTTC	CASSIRAGTYEQYF
TRBV2	.	TRBJ1-2	TGTGCCAGCAGTGTGGACATCCTTAACTATGGCTACACCTTC	CASSVDILNYGYTF
TRBV19	TRBD1	TRBJ1-5	TGTGCCAGTAGTATTATAAGGCAGGGGGTTGGTGGTAGCAATCAGCCCCAGCATTTT	CASSIIRQGVGGSNQPQHF
TRBV15	TRBD2	TRBJ2-5	TGTGCCACCAGCAGAGGCGGGGGAGCCCAGTACTTC	CATSRGGGAQYF
TRBV7-2	.	TRBJ2-1	TGTGCCAGCAGCCACTACGCTGTGAGCTCCTACAATGAGCAGTTCTTC	CASSHYAVSSYNEQFF
TRBV9	.	TRBJ2-1	TGTGCCAGCAGCGTAGACGACAGGCCTTCCTACAATGAGCAGTTCTTC	CASSVDDRPSYNEQFF
TRBV19	.	TRBJ2-3	TGTGCCAGTAGTATACAGGCACCGAGCACAGATACGCAGTATTTT	CASSIQAPSTDTQYF
TRBV29-1	TRBD2	TRBJ2-5	TGCAGCGCCGGACTAGCGGGAGTGAGAGAGACCCAGTACTTC	CSAGLAGVRETQYF
TRBV4-2	TRBD2	TRBJ2-3	TGTGCCAGCAGCCAAGATTTTTTAAAGCGGGAGATGTTAGATACGCAGTATTTT	CASSQDFLKREMLDTQYF
TRBV7-6	.	TRBJ2-7	TGTGCCAGCAGCTTAAAGGGGTTAGCAGGGTCATCCTACGAGCAGTACTTC	CASSLKGLAGSSYEQYF
TRBV6-1	.	TRBJ2-2	TGTGCCAGCAGTGACGGGGGATCCCCGAACACCGGGGAGCTGTTTTTT	CASSDGGSPNTGELFF
TRBV7-2	TRBD2	TRBJ2-1	TGTGCCAGCAGCTTAGTCGCCGGGACTAGCCGGGGGTACAATGAGCAGTTCTTC	CASSLVAGTSRGYNEQFF
TRBV18	TRBD1	TRBJ1-1	TGTGCCAGCTCACCCGGGACAGGGGGCACTGAAGCTTTCTTT	CASSPGTGGTEAFF
TRBV4-2	.	TRBJ1-2	TGTGCCAGCAGCCAAGATCGGGGTTTTGGCGGCTACACCTTC	CASSQDRGFGGYTF
TRBV28	.	TRBJ1-3	TGTGCCAGCGAGGGTAGTGGAAGCTCTGGAAACACCATATATTTT	CASEGSGSSGNTIYF
TRBV25-1	.	TRBJ1-1	TGTGCCTCGGAGCAAAGTGTCACTGAAGCTTTCTTT	CASEQSVTEAFF
TRBV7-9	.	TRBJ2-1	TGTGCCAGCAGCCAGAGTCGACGGGAATCTGCTACCAACAATGAGCAGTTCTTC	CASSQSRRESATNNEQFF
TRBV19	.	TRBJ2-3	TGTGCCAGTAGTATAGGACAAAGCACAGATACGCAGTATTTT	CASSIGQSTDTQYF
TRBV7-3	TRBD1	TRBJ1-6	TGTGCCAGCAGCTACCAGGGGGGAGATAATTCACCCCTCCACTTT	CASSYQGGDNSPLHF
TRBV19	.	TRBJ2-7	TGTGCCAGTAGTCTGCAGGGGCCGTTGGGGAACGAGCAGTACTTC	CASSLQGPLGNEQYF
TRBV6-1	.	TRBJ2-2	TGTGCCAGCAGTGGGAAGGGGGGGAGGACGAACACCGGGGAGCTGTTTTTT	CASSGKGGRTNTGELFF
TRBV2	.	TRBJ1-1	TGTGCCAGCAGTGAGACAGGACACAGACTGAACACTGAAGCTTTCTTT	CASSETGHRLNTEAFF
TRBV5-1	.	TRBJ2-5	TGCGCCAGCAGCTTGGTGGAGGATGGGGGGTACCAAGAGACCCAGTACTTC	CASSLVEDGGYQETQYF
TRBV2	.	TRBJ1-1	TGTGCCAGCAGCACAAGAAACACTGAAGCTTTCTTT	CASSTRNTEAFF
TRBV28	.	TRBJ2-5	TGTGCCAGCAGTCGTCAGACCCAGTACTTC	CASSRQTQYF
TRBV2	TRBD2	TRBJ2-3	TGTGCCAGCAGTCCGGGACTAGGGGGTCCAGATACGCAGTATTTT	CASSPGLGGPDTQYF
TRBV11-2	.	TRBJ1-1	TGTGCCAGCAGCCTCAGCACTGAAGCTTTCTTT	CASSLSTEAFF
TRBV28	TRBD1	TRBJ2-4	TGTGCCAGCAGTTTATCCCTTATGACAGGGGAAGGGGAGAACATTCAGTACTTC	CASSLSLMTGEGENIQYF
TRBV7-3	TRBD1	TRBJ2-6	TGTGCCAGCAGCTTATTGGGACAGGGTCACTCTGGGGCCAACGTCCTGACTTTC	CASSLLGQGHSGANVLTF
TRBV5-4	.	TRBJ2-1	TGTGCCAGCAAAAAGTCAGGCAATGAGCAGTTCTTC	CASKKSGNEQFF
TRBV4-2	.	TRBJ2-1	TGTGCCAGCAGCCAAGGTTGGGACTCGTCCTACAATGAGCAGTTCTTC	CASSQGWDSSYNEQFF